These 17 T cell receptor beta chains were sequenced from one sample in a study of cytotoxic CD8 clonotypes in ibrutinib-treated CLL. Using immunoSEQ multiplex PCR, the repertoire was profiled, and TCRdb retains in-frame clones only, with some absent. Seen here are 15,000 or so clones, around three fifths observed once, and the top ten hold roughly 25%. Sequences were derived from PBMCs, sampled after 12 months of ibrutinib treatment. The receptors come from a human donor with chronic lymphocytic leukemia.

The chain combines TRBV2 with TRBJ1-5; D is undetermined. Germline assignment: CDR1 SNHLY and CDR2 FYNNEI. Trimming removed 3 bases at V and 4 bases at J, with 13 bases between. The CDR3 runs to 15 residues. CDR3 sequence (DNA): TGTGCCAGCAGTGATTTTAGCCTAGGGAATCAGCCCCAGCATTTT. It is translated as CASSDFSLGNQPQHF. The full variable domain, completed using reference TRBV2 and TRBJ1-5, is EPEVTQTPSHQVTQMGQEVILRCVPISNHLYFYWYRQILGQKVEFLVSFYNNEISEKSEIFDDQFSVERPDGSNFTLKIRSTKLEDSAMYFCASSDFSLGNQPQHFGDGTRLSIL.

The chain recombines TRBV7-9 with TRBJ1-1, with TRBD1 matching over 7 bases. Germline-derived CDR1 and CDR2 are SEHNR and FQNEAQ (reference sequence). The CDR3 is 17 amino acids. J lost 1 base, V lost 1 base, and 9 bases had no gene match. CDR3 sequence (DNA): TGTGCCAGCAGCTTAGGGACAGGTAGATTAAGGAACACTGAAGCTTTCTTT. It specifies CASSLGTGRLRNTEAFF.

This clone is medium-sized (0.01 to 0.1%) by share. The chain combines TRBV7-9 with TRBJ1-2; TRBD1 matches 8 bases. CDR3 size: 15 residues. Unmatched junction bases numbered 9, after V lost 5 bases and J lost 4 bases. Germline V gene lookup returns CDR1 SEHNR and CDR2 FQNEAQ (reference sequence). The CDR3 DNA is TGTGCCAGCAGCATCTTGGACAGGGAGGTCTATGGCTACACCTTC. Encoded protein: CASSILDREVYGYTF.

The chain recombines TRBV10-2 with TRBJ2-7; D remains ambiguous. The germline gives CDR1 WSHSY, CDR2 SAAADI. This CDR3 comprises 11 residues. V gave up 8 bases and J gave up 2 bases, with 7 bases separating them. This CDR3 reads CASGQAYEQYF. CDR3 sequence (DNA): TGCGCCAGCGGCCAGGCCTACGAGCAGTACTTC.

The gene calls are TRBV18 and TRBJ2-7; weak D call: TRBD2 (6 bases). The CDR3 has 15 amino acids. Trimming pared 3 bases from V and 3 bases from J, leaving 15 bases between. Per germline, CDR1 KGHSH and CDR2 LQKENI. The CDR3 sequence is CASSPPGLLHYEQYF. CDR3 sequence (DNA): TGTGCCAGCTCACCGCCGGGACTGTTACACTACGAGCAGTACTTC.

In its sample, this clone was seen a few times. The chain employs TRBV28 and TRBJ2-7; no reliable D call. Trimming took 10 bases from V and 3 from J, leaving 22 bases between them. Germline CDR1 and CDR2: MDHEN and SYDVKM. This CDR3 comprises 15 residues. The CDR3 sequence: CATNRAGVSIYEQYF. CDR3 nucleotide sequence: TGTGCCACCAACAGAGCAGGCGTCAGCATCTACGAGCAGTACTTC.

The chain recombines TRBV6-6 with TRBJ2-7, with unresolved D. V lost 0 bases and J lost 5, with 11 bases in between. The length of the CDR3 is 14 residues. The germline V gene encodes CDR1 MNHNY and CDR2 SVGAGI (reference sequence). CDR3 in DNA: TGTGCCAGCAGTTACTCGGTGGGGTCCCACGAGCAGTACTTC. Translation: CASSYSVGSHEQYF.

By share of the sample, this clone is medium-sized. V gene TRBV4-1 combines with J gene TRBJ2-5; perhaps D is TRBD1 or TRBD2 (7 bases each). Trimming shortened V by 0 bases and J by 5 bases, and 22 bases separated the two germline ends. Germline CDR1 and CDR2: MGHRA and YSYEKL. The CDR3 covers 18 residues. The CDR3 spells CASSQETGRAGVDETQYF. The CDR3 nucleotides are TGCGCCAGCAGCCAAGAGACAGGGCGGGCGGGAGTTGATGAGACCCAGTACTTC.

This clone was seen a few times. This chain connects TRBV28 to TRBJ2-5; a weak D match, TRBD1 (5 bases). This CDR3 spans 13 amino acids. V lost 4 bases, J lost 2 bases, and 8 bases lay in between. Germline values: CDR1 MDHEN, CDR2 SYDVKM. CDR3 in DNA: TGTGCCAGCAGTTCAGGACAACAAGAGACCCAGTACTTC. This encodes CASSSGQQETQYF.

The chain has TRBV7-6 and TRBJ1-2, with unresolved D. V was trimmed by 1 base and J by 6 bases, leaving 9 bases between them. The germline V gene has CDR1 SGHVS and CDR2 FNYEAQ. The CDR3 consists of 13 residues. In nucleotides, the CDR3 is TGTGCCAGCAGCTTAGTTTCGGGTCATGGCTACACCTTC. Protein: CASSLVSGHGYTF. Full variable domain (rest looked up from reference TRBV7-6 and TRBJ1-2): GAGVSQSPRYKVTKRGQDVALRCDPISGHVSLYWYRQALGQGPEFLTYFNYEAQQDKSGLPNDRFSAERPEGSISTLTIQRTEQRDSAMYRCASSLVSGHGYTFGSGTRLTVV.

In nucleotides, the CDR3 is TGTGCTAGTGGGCGGGGGGACCAAAATCAAGAGACCCAGTACTTC. Translated, it gives CASGRGDQNQETQYF. This sequence joins TRBV12-5 and TRBJ2-5; 8 bases map to TRBD2. The CDR3 spans 15 residues. CDR1 and CDR2 from the germline V gene are LGHNT and FRNRAP. Trimming cost V 6 bases and J 2 bases; bases outside gene matches: 8. The full variable domain, completed using reference TRBV12-5 and TRBJ2-5, is DARVTQTPRHKVTEMGQEVTMRCQPILGHNTVFWYRQTMMQGLELLAYFRNRAPLDDSGMPKDRFSAEMPDATLATLKIQPSEPRDSAVYFCASGRGDQNQETQYFGPGTRLLVL.

This clone was observed a handful of times. V is TRBV5-4 and J is TRBJ2-2, with 15 bases fitting TRBD2. The germline V gene encodes CDR1 SGHNT and CDR2 YYREEE (reference sequence). This CDR3 contains 17 residues. J was trimmed by 1 base and V by 5 bases; bases with no gene match: 3. This chain's CDR3 is CASRQGLAGGNTGELFF. The CDR3 DNA reads as TGTGCCAGCAGACAGGGACTAGCGGGAGGGAACACCGGGGAGCTGTTTTTT.

The gene calls are TRBV10-3 and TRBJ2-2; 7 nucleotides line up with TRBD1. Germline CDR1 is ENHRY and CDR2 is SYGVKD. The CDR3 is made up of 15 amino acids. The junction had 5 bases not matched to a gene; V was cut back by 4 bases and J by 3 bases. DNA for the CDR3: TGTGCCATCAGTGGGACAGGAAGTTACACCGGGGAGCTGTTTTTT. Translated, it gives CAISGTGSYTGELFF.

CDR3 sequence reads: CAIGTNSYNEQFF. In DNA form, the CDR3 reads TGTGCCATCGGGACTAATTCCTACAATGAGCAGTTCTTC. V usage is TRBV27 and J usage is TRBJ2-1; 7 bases align to TRBD2. The CDR3 consists of 13 residues. V shed 10 bases and J 1 base; nucleotides not matched to a gene: 4. Germline values: CDR1 MNHEY, CDR2 SMNVEV (reference sequence).

The V gene is TRBV12-5, the J gene TRBJ2-7; 8 nucleotides line up with TRBD2. The V gene end was trimmed by 1 base and the J gene end by 4 bases; junction bases not matched to a gene: 6. Per the germline V gene, CDR1 is LGHNT and CDR2 is FRNRAP. The CDR3 runs to 15 residues. CDR3 amino acids: CASGLGSGSGYEQYF. For the CDR3, the DNA is TGTGCTAGTGGTTTGGGGAGCGGGAGTGGTTACGAGCAGTACTTC.

The chain uses TRBV11-2 and TRBJ2-7, with D perhaps being TRBD1 or TRBD2 (5 bases each). The germline V gene encodes CDR1 SGHAT and CDR2 FQNNGV. The CDR3 contains 15 residues. The V end was cut by 3 bases, the J end by 2 bases, with 14 bases between. The CDR3: CASSFEGRGPYEQYF. The CDR3 coding sequence is TGTGCCAGCAGCTTCGAGGGGAGAGGCCCCTACGAGCAGTACTTC. Supplemented by reference TRBV11-2 and TRBJ2-7, the full variable domain reads EAGVAQSPRYKIIEKRQSVAFWCNPISGHATLYWYQQILGQGPKLLIQFQNNGVVDDSQLPKDRFSAERLKGVDSTLKIQPAKLEDSAVYLCASSFEGRGPYEQYFGPGTRLTVT.

The CDR3 here is CASSQGNRQSYNEQFF. CDR3 nucleotides: TGTGCCAGCAGCCAGGGGAATAGACAGTCCTACAATGAGCAGTTCTTC. The chain combines TRBV5-4 with TRBJ2-1; D perhaps matches TRBD1 (6 bases). Germline V gene sequence: CDR1 SGHNT, CDR2 YYREEE (reference sequence). Trimming took 4 bases from V and 1 from J, leaving 15 bases between them. This CDR3 spans 16 amino acids.